This TCR beta chain was identified during a study of beta chain features in type 1 diabetes. Study details: There were 90 million to 110 million sorted cells examined across all samples.

Study results and caveats: TCRB CDR3s from Type 1 diabetes patients were moderately but significantly shorter in all four CD4+ subsets. Shorter templates might be favored by PCR, and equally so in patients and in controls. When cDNA is sequenced, cells with high TCR expression could be over-represented.

Germline values: CDR1 SQVTM, CDR2 ANQGSEA. The CDR3 consists of 14 residues. Trimming took 4 bases from V and 5 from J; bases not matched to a gene: 8. Reverse transcription of all isolated RNA meant that expressed TCRB transcripts were sequenced. Data came from immunoSEQ multiplex PCR; TCRdb stores just in-frame clones and leaves some out. The data contain roughly 150,000 clones, about a tenth of them singletons. This clone was seen a handful of times. Antigen: not known. The source material was central memory CD4+ T cells from blood. The chain has TRBV29-1 and TRBJ2-1, with 7 bases that match TRBD2. This clonotype was sampled from a man under 40 with type 1 diabetes. For the CDR3, the DNA is TGCAGCGTTGGGATCGGGACTACAAACAATGAGCAGTTCTTC. This sequence encodes CSVGIGTTNNEQFF.